The 15 T cell receptor beta chains presented below share a single source sample, sequenced in a study of T-cell memory formation after mild COVID-19. From the 5' RACE reads, TCRdb called clonotypes with MiXCR, one entry per CDR3 protein. The sample records fewer than 50,000 distinct CDR3 sequences, 7.3% being singletons. Source material: PBMCs or a T cell subset sorted from them (not recorded which). These receptors came from a man aged 18 to 35 who had mild COVID-19 (a few samples of this study predate the infection). Cell type and time point are not known.

Only a few counts were recorded for this clonotype. In nucleotides, the CDR3 is TGTGCCAGCAGACTAAATAGCGGGGGTCACTTCACCGGGGAGCTGTTTTTT. It is translated as CASRLNSGGHFTGELFF. V and J are TRBV7-2 and TRBJ2-2, with TRBD2 matching 9 bases. This CDR3 has 17 amino acids. Trimming took 6 bases from V and 4 from J; bases not matched to a gene: 12. Germline lookup yields CDR1 SGHTA and CDR2 FQGNSA.

V and J are TRBV29-1 and TRBJ2-3; D not resolved. The CDR3 covers 10 residues. Per germline, CDR1 SQVTM and CDR2 ANQGSEA. The V and J ends lost 4 bases and 6 bases respectively, with 5 bases between them. CDR3 residues: CSVGGDTQYF. In DNA form, the CDR3 reads TGCAGCGTTGGTGGGGATACGCAGTATTTT.

This chain connects TRBV9 to TRBJ2-3; TRBD1 agrees at 7 bases. The germline CDR1 and CDR2 sequences are SGDLS and YYNGEE. This CDR3 is built from 14 residues. The J segment lost 5 bases and the V segment lost 3 bases, leaving 6 bases of the junction unmatched. The CDR3 coding sequence is TGTGCCAGCAGCGGACAGGGAAATGGAGATACGCAGTATTTT. Protein: CASSGQGNGDTQYF.

This clonotype turned up a few times. The genes are TRBV12-3 or TRBV12-4 and TRBJ1-2; TRBD1 is a possible D gene (6 bases). V dropped 5 bases and J dropped 6 bases, with 19 bases sitting between them. The CDR3 length is 15 residues. The DNA for the CDR3 is TGTGCCAGCAGTCCAGGGGCCTACGCCTGGAATGGCTACACCTTC. This codes for CASSPGAYAWNGYTF.

The chain carries TRBV5-4 and TRBJ1-6, with a tentative D call TRBD1 (6 bases). The V gene's germline CDR1 is SGHNT and CDR2 YYREEE (reference sequence). Trimming cost V 9 bases and J 7 bases, with 23 bases left between them. The CDR3 covers 16 residues. DNA of the CDR3: TGTGCCAACAGTTTTCTAGGGGGAGGTGAGAATTCACCCCTCCACTTT. Translating it yields CANSFLGGGENSPLHF.

V is TRBV7-9 and J is TRBJ2-7, with D possibly being TRBD1 (5 bases). V was trimmed by 0 bases and J by 6 bases, leaving 6 bases between them. CDR1 is SEHNR and CDR2 is FQNEAQ in the germline V gene (reference sequence). The CDR3 covers 12 residues. The CDR3 loop reads CASSLARAEQYF. CDR3 coding DNA: TGTGCCAGCAGCTTAGCCAGGGCCGAGCAGTACTTC.

This clonotype has only a few counts. The chain links TRBV30 to TRBJ1-2, with TRBD1 matching 9 bases. Trimming took 1 base from V and 8 from J; bases not matched to a gene: 5. CDR1 is GTSNPN, CDR2 SVGIG, per germline (reference sequence). The CDR3 extends over 13 amino acids. The CDR3 protein is CAWSEQGARGYTF. As DNA, the CDR3 is TGTGCCTGGAGTGAACAGGGGGCGCGAGGCTACACCTTC. Full variable domain (rest looked up from reference TRBV30 and TRBJ1-2): SQTIHQWPATLVQPVGSPLSLECTVEGTSNPNLYWYRQAAGRGLQLLFYSVGIGQISSEVPQNLSASRPQDRQFILSSKKLLLSDSGFYLCAWSEQGARGYTFGSGTRLTVV.

The table lists this clonotype with many counts. The chain joins TRBV28 to TRBJ2-3, with a weak D call TRBD2 (6 bases). The CDR3 spans 13 residues. The V and J ends lost 7 bases and 1 base respectively, with 9 bases between them. Germline CDR1 and CDR2: MDHEN and SYDVKM. CDR3 amino acids: CASNPSGTDTQYF. CDR3 DNA sequence: TGTGCCAGCAACCCTAGCGGCACAGATACGCAGTATTTT.

This clonotype was counted only a few times. This chain uses TRBV4-3 with TRBJ2-2, with D possibly being TRBD2 (6 bases). CDR1 is LGHNA, CDR2 YSLEER, per germline. Trimming removed 2 bases at V and 4 bases at J, with 14 bases between. CDR3 length: 16 residues. The CDR3 here is CASSQSWAGSTGELFF. CDR3 bases: TGCGCCAGCAGCCAATCCTGGGCGGGGTCCACCGGGGAGCTGTTTTTT.

The chain employs TRBV9 and TRBJ1-2; 7 bases fit TRBD1. With V trimmed by 0 bases and J by 0 bases, 8 bases remained unmatched. CDR1 SGDLS and CDR2 YYNGEE come from the germline V gene. The CDR3 is 17 residues long. The CDR3 is CASSVEGAWTANYGYTF. The CDR3 nucleotides read TGTGCCAGCAGCGTAGAGGGGGCTTGGACCGCTAACTATGGCTACACCTTC.

This clonotype occurred many times. The chain carries TRBV6-5 and TRBJ2-4, with D perhaps TRBD1 (5 bases). The CDR3 runs to 14 residues. Between the trimmed V and J ends, which lost 10 bases and 0 bases, there was a span of 13 bases. From germline, CDR1 is MNHEY and CDR2 SVGAGI. DNA for the CDR3: TGTGCCACCAGGGCGTGGAGAGCCAAAAACATTCAGTACTTC. Residues: CATRAWRAKNIQYF.

This clonotype was seen more than once but under ten times. The chain employs TRBV20-1 and TRBJ2-2; D is perhaps TRBD2 (6 bases). Trimming shortened V by 1 base and J by 4 bases, and 13 bases separated the two germline ends. CDR3 length: 15 amino acids. Germline CDR1 DFQATT, CDR2 SNEGSKA (reference sequence). CDR3 nucleotides: TGCAGTGCTAGAGCACCCGGGGGAGTCACCGGGGAGCTGTTTTTT. Protein sequence: CSARAPGGVTGELFF.

The J gene is TRBJ1-4, the V gene TRBV2; TRBD1 aligns across 9 bases. In germline, CDR1 is SNHLY, CDR2 FYNNEI. The V gene end was trimmed by 7 bases and the J gene end by 0 bases; junction bases not matched to a gene: 6. The CDR3 spans 16 residues. The CDR3 loop reads CASKGTGRATNEKLFF. DNA for the CDR3: TGTGCCAGCAAGGGGACAGGGAGAGCAACTAATGAAAAACTGTTTTTT.

The chain uses TRBV4-1 and TRBJ2-3; tentative D call: TRBD2 (5 bases). Germline assignment: CDR1 MGHRA and CDR2 YSYEKL. This CDR3 region has 18 residues. V was trimmed by 0 bases and J by 2 bases, leaving 18 bases between them. CDR3 DNA: TGCGCCAGCAGCCAAGAACACGGGCTAGCACTTGACACAGATACGCAGTATTTT. Its protein product is CASSQEHGLALDTDTQYF.

This clonotype was seen at least ten times. The gene calls are TRBV5-1 and TRBJ2-3; D is possibly TRBD1 (6 bases). Trimming removed 2 bases from V and 6 bases from J, with 10 bases in between. The CDR3 extends over 13 amino acids. Germline-derived CDR1 and CDR2 are SGHRS and YFSETQ. The CDR3 reads CASSFWGRDTQYF. The CDR3 coding sequence is TGCGCCAGCAGCTTCTGGGGGCGGGATACGCAGTATTTT. Using reference TRBV5-1 and TRBJ2-3 for the parts outside the CDR3, the full variable domain is KAGVTQTPRYLIKTRGQQVTLSCSPISGHRSVSWYQQTPGQGLQFLFEYFSETQRNKGNFPGRFSGRQFSNSRSEMNVSTLELGDSALYLCASSFWGRDTQYFGPGTRLTVL.